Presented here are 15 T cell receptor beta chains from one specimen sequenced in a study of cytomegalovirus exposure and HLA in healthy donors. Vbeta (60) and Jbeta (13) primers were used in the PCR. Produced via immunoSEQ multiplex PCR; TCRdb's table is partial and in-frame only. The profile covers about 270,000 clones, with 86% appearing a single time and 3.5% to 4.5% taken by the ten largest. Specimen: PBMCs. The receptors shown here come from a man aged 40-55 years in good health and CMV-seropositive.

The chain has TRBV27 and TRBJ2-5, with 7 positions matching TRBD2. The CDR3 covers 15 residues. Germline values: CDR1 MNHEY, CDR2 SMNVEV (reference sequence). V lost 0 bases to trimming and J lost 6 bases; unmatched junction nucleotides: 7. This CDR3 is CASSLSGGSLQTQYF. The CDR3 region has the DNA TGTGCCAGCAGTTTATCTGGCGGGAGTTTGCAGACCCAGTACTTC.

CDR3 sequence: CATQGGTGGRRAGNTIYF. CDR3 nucleotide sequence: TGTGCCACCCAGGGGGGGACAGGGGGTCGGAGAGCTGGAAACACCATATATTTT. This rearrangement joins TRBV2 to TRBJ1-3; 11 bases line up with TRBD1. Germline V gene lookup returns CDR1 SNHLY and CDR2 FYNNEI. Germline trimming cut 10 bases from V and 2 bases from J; bases unmatched to any gene: 16. This CDR3 contains 18 residues.

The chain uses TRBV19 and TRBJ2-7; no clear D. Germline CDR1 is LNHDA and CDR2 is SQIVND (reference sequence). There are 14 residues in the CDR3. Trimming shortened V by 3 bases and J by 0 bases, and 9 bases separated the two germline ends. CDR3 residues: CASSMTGSSYEQYF. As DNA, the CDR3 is TGTGCCAGTAGTATGACTGGTAGCTCCTACGAGCAGTACTTC.

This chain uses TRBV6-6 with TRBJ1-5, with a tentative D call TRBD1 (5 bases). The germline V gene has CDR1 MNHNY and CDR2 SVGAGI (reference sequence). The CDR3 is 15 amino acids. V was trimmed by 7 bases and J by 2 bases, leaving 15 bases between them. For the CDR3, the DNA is TGTGCCAGCAACCCGGGGGGAACTGGCAATCAGCCCCAGCATTTT. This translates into CASNPGGTGNQPQHF.

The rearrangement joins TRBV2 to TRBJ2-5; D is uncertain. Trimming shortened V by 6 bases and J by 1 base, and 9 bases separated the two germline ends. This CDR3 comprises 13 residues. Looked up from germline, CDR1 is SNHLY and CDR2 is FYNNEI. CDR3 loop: CASRPGVQETQYF. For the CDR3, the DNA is TGTGCCAGCAGGCCGGGTGTCCAAGAGACCCAGTACTTC.

This CDR3 reads CASSLAGGSGYEQYF. CDR3 nucleotide sequence: TGCGCCAGCAGCTTGGCCGGGGGTAGCGGCTACGAGCAGTACTTC. J is TRBJ2-7 and V is TRBV5-1; D might be TRBD2 (6 bases). This CDR3 is 15 amino acids long. V dropped 0 bases and J dropped 3 bases, with 13 bases sitting between them. Germline V gene lookup returns CDR1 SGHRS and CDR2 YFSETQ.

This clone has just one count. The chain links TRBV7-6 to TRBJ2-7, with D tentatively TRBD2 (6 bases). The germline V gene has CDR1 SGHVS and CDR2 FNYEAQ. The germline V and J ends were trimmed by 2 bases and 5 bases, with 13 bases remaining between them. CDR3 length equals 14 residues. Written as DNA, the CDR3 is TGTGCCAGCAGCTTATTAACGGGAGTTAACGAGCAGTACTTC. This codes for CASSLLTGVNEQYF.

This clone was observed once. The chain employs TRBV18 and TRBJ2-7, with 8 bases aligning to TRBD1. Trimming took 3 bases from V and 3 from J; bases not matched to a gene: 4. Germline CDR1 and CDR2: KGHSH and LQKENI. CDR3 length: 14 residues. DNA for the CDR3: TGTGCCAGCTCACCTGGACAGGGAGACTACGAGCAGTACTTC. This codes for CASSPGQGDYEQYF.

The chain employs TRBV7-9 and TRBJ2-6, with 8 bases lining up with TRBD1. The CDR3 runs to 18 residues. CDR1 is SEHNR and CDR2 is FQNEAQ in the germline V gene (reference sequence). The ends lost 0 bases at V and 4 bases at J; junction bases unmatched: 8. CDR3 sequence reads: CASSLAWQGATGANVLTF. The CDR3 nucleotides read TGTGCCAGCAGCTTAGCGTGGCAGGGGGCTACCGGGGCCAACGTCCTGACTTTC.

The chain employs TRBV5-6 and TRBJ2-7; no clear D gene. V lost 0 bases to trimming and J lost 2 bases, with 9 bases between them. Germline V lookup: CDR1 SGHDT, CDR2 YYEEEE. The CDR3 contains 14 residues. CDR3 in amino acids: CASSLAASTYEQYF. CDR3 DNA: TGTGCCAGCAGCTTGGCCGCCAGTACCTACGAGCAGTACTTC.

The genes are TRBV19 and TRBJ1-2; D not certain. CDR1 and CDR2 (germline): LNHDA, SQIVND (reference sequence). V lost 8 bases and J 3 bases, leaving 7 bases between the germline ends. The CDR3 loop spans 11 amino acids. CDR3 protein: CASSEYYGYTF. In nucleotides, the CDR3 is TGTGCCAGTTCGGAGTACTATGGCTACACCTTC.

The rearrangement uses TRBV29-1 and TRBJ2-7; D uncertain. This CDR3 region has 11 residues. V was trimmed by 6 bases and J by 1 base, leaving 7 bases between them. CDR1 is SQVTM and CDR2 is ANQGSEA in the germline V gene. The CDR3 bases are TGCAGCGTCCTAACTTCCTACGAGCAGTACTTC. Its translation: CSVLTSYEQYF.

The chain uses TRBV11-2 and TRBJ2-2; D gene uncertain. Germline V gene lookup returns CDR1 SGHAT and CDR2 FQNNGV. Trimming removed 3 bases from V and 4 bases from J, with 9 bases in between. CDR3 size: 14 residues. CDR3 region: CASSFIQSTGELFF. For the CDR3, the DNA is TGTGCCAGCAGCTTTATTCAGTCCACCGGGGAGCTGTTTTTT.

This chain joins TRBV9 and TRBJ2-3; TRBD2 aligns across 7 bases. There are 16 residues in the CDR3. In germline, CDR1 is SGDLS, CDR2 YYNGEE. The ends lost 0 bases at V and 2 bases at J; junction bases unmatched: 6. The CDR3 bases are TGTGCCAGCAGCGTAGGGGCTAGCGGATTCACAGATACGCAGTATTTT. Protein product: CASSVGASGFTDTQYF.

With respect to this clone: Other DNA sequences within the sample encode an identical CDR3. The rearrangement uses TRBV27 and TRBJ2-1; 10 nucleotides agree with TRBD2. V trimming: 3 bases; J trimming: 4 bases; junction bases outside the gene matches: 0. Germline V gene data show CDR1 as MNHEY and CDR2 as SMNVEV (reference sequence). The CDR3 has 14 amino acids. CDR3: CASSLTSGYNEQFF. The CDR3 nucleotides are TGTGCCAGCAGTTTGACTAGCGGGTACAATGAGCAGTTCTTC.